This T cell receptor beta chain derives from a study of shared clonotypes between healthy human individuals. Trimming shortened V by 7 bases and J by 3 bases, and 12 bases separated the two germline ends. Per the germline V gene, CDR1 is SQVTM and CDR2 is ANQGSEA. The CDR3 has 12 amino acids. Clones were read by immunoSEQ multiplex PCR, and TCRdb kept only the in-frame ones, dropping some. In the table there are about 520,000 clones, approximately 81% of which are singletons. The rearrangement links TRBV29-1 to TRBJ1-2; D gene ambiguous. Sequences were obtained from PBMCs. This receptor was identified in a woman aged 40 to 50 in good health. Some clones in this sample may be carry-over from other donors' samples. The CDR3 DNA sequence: TGCAGCGCCACCCAGCGCGACTATGGCTACACCTTC. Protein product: CSATQRDYGYTF.